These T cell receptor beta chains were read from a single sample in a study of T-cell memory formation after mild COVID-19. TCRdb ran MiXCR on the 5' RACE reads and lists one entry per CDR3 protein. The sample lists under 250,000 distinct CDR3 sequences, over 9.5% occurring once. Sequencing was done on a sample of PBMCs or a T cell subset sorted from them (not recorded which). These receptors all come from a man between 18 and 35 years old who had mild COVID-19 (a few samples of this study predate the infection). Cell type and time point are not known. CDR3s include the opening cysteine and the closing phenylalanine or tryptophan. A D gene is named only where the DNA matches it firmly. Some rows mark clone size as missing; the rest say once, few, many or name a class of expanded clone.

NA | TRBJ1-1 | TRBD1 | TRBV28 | CASSSPDRATEAFF
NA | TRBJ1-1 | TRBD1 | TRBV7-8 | CASNSKRTGETEAFF
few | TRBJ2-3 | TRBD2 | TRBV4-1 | CASSPPASGGTDTQYF
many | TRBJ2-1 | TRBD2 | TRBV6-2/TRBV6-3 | CASRHSGGDLNEQFF
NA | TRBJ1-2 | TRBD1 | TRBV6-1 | CASSEGQGGGYGYTF
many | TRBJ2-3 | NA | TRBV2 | CASGRSVDTDTQYF
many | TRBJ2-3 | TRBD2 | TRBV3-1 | CASSQGPLAGVTDTQYF
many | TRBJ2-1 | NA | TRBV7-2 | CASSLEDWEDSKFF
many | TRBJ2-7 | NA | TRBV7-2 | CASSASYEQYF
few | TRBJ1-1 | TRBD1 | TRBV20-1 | CSARERGTGSRNTEAFF
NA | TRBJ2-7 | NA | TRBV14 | CASSDLIQGPYEQYF
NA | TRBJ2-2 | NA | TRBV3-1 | CASSQGVDTGELFF
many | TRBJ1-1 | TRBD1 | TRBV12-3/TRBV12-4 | CASRLTGVGEAFF
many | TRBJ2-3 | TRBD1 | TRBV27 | CASSSPFDRADTQYF
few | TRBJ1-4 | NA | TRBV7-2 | CASSRVGGKLFF
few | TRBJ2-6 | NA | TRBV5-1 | CASSSLDSSGANVLTF
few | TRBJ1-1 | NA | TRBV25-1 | CASSDRHTEAFF
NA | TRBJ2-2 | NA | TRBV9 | CASSVQVLPPGELFF
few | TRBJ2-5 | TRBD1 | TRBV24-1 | CATSDADRETQYF
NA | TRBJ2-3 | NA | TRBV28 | CASRGFGADTQYF
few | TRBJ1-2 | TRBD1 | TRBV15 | CATSLDRGFGYTF
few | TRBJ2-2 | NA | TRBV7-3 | CASSTFQGSGELFF
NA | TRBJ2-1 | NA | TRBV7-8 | CASSPRGTSYNEQFF
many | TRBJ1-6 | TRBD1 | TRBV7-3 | CASSLGQGHSPLHF
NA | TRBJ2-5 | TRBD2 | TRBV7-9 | CASSHGLAEETQYF
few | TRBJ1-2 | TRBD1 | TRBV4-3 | CASSQTGQGAYGYTF
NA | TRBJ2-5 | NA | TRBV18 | CASSARFPETQYF
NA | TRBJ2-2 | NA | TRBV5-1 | CASSWTNTGELFF
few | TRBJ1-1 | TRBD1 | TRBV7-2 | CASSFTGGMNTEAFF
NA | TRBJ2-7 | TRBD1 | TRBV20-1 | CSARGQGWEQYF
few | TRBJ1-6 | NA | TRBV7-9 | CASSLGTSDNSPLHF
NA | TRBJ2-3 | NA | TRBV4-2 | CASSQGAYGGDTDTQYF
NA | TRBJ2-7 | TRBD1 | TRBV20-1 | CSAQDRVGEQYF
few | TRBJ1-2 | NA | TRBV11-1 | CASRTGSYGYTF
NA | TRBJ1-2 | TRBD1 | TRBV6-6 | CASSYLGQGAFYGYTF
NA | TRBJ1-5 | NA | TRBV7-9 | CASSDASTGRQPQHF
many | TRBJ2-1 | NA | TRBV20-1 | CSARDGKLSYNEQFF
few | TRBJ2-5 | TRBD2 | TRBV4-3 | CASSLTLAGVGETQYF
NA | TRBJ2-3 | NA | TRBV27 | CASSRPTVGTDTQYF
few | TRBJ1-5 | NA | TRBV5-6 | CASSLFRGNQPQHF
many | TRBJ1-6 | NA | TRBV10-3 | CATQGTLDSPLHF